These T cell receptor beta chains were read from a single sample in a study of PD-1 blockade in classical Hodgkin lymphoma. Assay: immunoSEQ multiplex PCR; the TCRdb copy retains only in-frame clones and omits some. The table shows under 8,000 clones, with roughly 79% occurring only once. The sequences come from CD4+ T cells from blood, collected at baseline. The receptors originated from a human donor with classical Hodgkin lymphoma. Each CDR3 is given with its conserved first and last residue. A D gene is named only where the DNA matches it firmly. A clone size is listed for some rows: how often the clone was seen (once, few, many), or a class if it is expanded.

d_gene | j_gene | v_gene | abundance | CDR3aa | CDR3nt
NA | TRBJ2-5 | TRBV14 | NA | CASSLQETQYF | TGTGCCAGCAGCCTTCAAGAGACCCAGTACTTC
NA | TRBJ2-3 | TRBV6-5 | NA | CASSYGQGIDTQYF | TGTGCCAGCAGTTACGGGCAGGGGATAGATACGCAGTATTTT
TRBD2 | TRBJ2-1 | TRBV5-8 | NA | CASSILSGGGAKQFF | TGTGCCAGCAGTATACTATCCGGCGGGGGGGCGAAGCAGTTCTTC
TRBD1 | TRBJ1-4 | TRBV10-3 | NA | CAISEARGTPGTGREKLFF | TGTGCCATCAGTGAGGCTAGGGGTACCCCCGGGACAGGGAGAGAAAAACTGTTTTTT
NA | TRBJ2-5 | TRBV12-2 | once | CASHLNWIVVETQYF | TGTGCAAGTCACTTAAATTGGATAGTAGTGGAGACCCAGTACTTC
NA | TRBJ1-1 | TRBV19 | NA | CASSQPRDILNTEAFF | TGTGCCAGTAGTCAACCCCGGGACATATTGAACACTGAAGCTTTCTTT
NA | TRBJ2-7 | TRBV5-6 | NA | CASSLVQGSEQYF | TGTGCCAGCAGCTTGGTTCAGGGATCCGAGCAGTACTTC
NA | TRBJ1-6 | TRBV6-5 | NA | CASSYSHRERSPLHF | TGTGCCAGCAGTTACTCCCACCGGGAGAGGTCACCCCTCCACTTT
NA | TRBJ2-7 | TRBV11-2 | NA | CASSLATGRAEQYF | TGTGCCAGCAGCTTAGCCACAGGGCGCGCGGAGCAGTACTTC
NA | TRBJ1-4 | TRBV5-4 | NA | CASSLGGYTNEKLFF | TGTGCCAGCAGCTTGGGCGGGTATACTAATGAAAAACTGTTTTTT
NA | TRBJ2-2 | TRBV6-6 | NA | CASSQGVTGELFF | TGTGCCAGCAGCCAAGGGGTTACCGGGGAGCTGTTTTTT
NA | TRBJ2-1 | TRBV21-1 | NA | CASIGGQRLYNEQFF | TGTGCCAGCATCGGAGGACAGCGACTTTACAATGAGCAGTTCTTC
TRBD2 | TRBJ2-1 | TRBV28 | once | CASSLHKGTSWDNEQFF | TGTGCCAGCAGTTTACACAAAGGGACTAGCTGGGACAATGAGCAGTTCTTC
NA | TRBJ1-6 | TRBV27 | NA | CASSPAPPFFGNPWDSPLHF | TGTGCCAGCAGCCCCGCTCCTCCCTTCTTTGGGAACCCATGGGATTCACCCCTCCACTTT
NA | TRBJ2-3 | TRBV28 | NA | CASSLLRQSTDTQYF | TGTGCCAGCAGTTTACTGCGACAGAGCACAGATACGCAGTATTTT
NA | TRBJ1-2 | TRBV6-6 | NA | CASSYPPWGVYGYTF | TGTGCCAGCAGTTACCCCCCGTGGGGTGTCTATGGCTACACCTTC
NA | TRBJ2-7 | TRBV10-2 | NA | CASGHGSGYEQYF | TGCGCCAGCGGACACGGGAGTGGCTACGAGCAGTACTTC